This T cell receptor beta chain comes out of a study of cytotoxic CD8 clonotypes in ibrutinib-treated CLL. Study findings and constraints: Relative to age-matched healthy donors, clonality at baseline was higher, and it tracked circulating CD8+ T-cell counts.

V was pared by 7 bases and J by 3 bases, with 9 bases between. The CDR3 length is 13 residues. The germline gives CDR1 LNHDA, CDR2 SQIVND (reference sequence). In its sample, this clone was seen a few times. Its antigen is currently unknown. Sequenced by immunoSEQ multiplex PCR; TCRdb stores in-frame clones only, minus some. Among 90,000 to 100,000 clones listed, about 72% were seen once. The sequence derives from a human donor with chronic lymphocytic leukemia. This specimen was PBMCs, taken after 12 months of ibrutinib treatment. The gene calls are TRBV19 and TRBJ2-2, with D unclear. CDR3 amino acids: CASTGPHTGELFF. CDR3 bases: TGTGCCAGTACAGGACCCCACACCGGGGAGCTGTTTTTT.